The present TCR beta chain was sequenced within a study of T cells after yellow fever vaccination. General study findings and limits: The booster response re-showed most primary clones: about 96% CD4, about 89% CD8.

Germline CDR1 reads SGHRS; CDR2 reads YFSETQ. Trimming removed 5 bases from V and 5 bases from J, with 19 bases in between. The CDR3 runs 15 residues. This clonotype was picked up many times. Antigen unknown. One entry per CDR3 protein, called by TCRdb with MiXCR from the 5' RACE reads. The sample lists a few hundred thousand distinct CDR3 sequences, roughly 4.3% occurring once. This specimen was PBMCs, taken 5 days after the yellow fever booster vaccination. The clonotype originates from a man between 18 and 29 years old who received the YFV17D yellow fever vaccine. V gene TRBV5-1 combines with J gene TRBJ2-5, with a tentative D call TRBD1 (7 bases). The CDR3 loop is CASRRGQFLDETQYF. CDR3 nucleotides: TGCGCCAGCAGGCGGGGACAGTTCCTAGACGAGACCCAGTACTTC.